The clone carrying this T cell receptor beta chain appeared many times. The data were obtained in a study of Graves' ophthalmopathy and Graves' hyperthyroidism. Study information: Upon initial diagnosis and before any treatment, peripheral blood was collected.

The CDR3 covers 15 residues. The germline V gene has CDR1 SGHTA and CDR2 FQGNSA. Trimming stripped 5 bases from V and 4 bases from J, with 14 bases between. The sequenced template was RNA, covering the TCR beta CDR3 region. The first round was an RT-PCR with HTBI primers, and the second round was a multiplex PCR. Each CDR3 protein is one row after TCRdb ran MiXCR on the multiplex PCR reads. The table lists 660,000 or so distinct CDR3 sequences, about two fifths of them singletons, with around 3.3% in the top ten. Presentation of ophthalmopathy in the donors involved moderate-to-severe activity, CAS ≥3, NOSPECS ≥4 and a duration under 3 months. PBMCs were density-gradient isolated from about 9.6 ml fresh blood.

The chain couples TRBV7-2 to TRBJ1-4; the D gene is possibly TRBD1 (6 bases). The sequence derives from an adult man with Graves' ophthalmopathy. The sample consisted of peripheral blood. The CDR3 DNA reads as TGTGCCAGCAGCCCTGGAGACAGGTTTAATGAAAAACTGTTTTTT. Its protein product is CASSPGDRFNEKLFF.